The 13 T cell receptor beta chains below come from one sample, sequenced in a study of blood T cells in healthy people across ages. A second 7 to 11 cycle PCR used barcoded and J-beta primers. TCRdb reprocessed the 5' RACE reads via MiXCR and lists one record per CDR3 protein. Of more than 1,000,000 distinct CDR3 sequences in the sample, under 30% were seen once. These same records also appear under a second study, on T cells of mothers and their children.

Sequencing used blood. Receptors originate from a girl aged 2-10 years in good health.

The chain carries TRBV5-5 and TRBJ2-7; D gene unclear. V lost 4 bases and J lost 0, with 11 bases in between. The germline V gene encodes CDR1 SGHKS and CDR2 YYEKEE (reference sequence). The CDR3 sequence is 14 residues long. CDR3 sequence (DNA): TGTGCCAGCAGCCAGCAAGGGATCTCCTACGAGCAGTACTTC. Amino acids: CASSQQGISYEQYF.

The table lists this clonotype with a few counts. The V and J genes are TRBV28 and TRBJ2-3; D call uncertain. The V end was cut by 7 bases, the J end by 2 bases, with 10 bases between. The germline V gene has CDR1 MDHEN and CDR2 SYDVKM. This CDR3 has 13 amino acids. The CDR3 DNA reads TGTGCCAGCACCTCGTGGACCACAGATACGCAGTATTTT. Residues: CASTSWTTDTQYF.

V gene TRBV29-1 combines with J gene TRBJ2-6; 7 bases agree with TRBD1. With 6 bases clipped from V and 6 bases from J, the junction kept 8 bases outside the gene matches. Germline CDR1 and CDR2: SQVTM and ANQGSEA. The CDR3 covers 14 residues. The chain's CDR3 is CSVLQGLAANVLTF. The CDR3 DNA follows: TGCAGCGTGTTACAGGGGTTGGCGGCCAACGTCCTGACTTTC.

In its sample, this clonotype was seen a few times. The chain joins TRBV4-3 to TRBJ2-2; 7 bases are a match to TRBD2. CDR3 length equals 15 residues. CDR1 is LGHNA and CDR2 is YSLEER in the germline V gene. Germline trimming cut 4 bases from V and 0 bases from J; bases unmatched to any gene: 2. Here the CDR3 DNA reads TGCGCCAGCAGCCCTGCGGGGGCGAACACCGGGGAGCTGTTTTTT. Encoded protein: CASSPAGANTGELFF.

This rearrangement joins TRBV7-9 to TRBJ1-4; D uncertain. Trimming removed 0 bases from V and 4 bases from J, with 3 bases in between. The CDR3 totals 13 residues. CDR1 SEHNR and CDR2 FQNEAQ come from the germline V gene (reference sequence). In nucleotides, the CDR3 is TGTGCCAGCAGCTTAGCCAGTAATGAAAAACTGTTTTTT. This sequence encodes CASSLASNEKLFF. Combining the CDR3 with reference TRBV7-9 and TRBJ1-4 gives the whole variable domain DTGVSQNPRHKITKRGQNVTFRCDPISEHNRLYWYRQTLGQGPEFLTYFQNEAQLEKSRLLSDRFSAERPKGSFSTLEIQRTEQGDSAMYLCASSLASNEKLFFGSGTQLSVL.

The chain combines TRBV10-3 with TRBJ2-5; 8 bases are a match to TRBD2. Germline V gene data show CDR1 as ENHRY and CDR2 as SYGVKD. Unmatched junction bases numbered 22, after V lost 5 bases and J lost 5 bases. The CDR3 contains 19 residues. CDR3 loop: CAISSLWPSGGMNPETQYF. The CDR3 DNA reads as TGTGCCATCAGTTCCCTGTGGCCCAGCGGGGGAATGAATCCGGAGACCCAGTACTTC.

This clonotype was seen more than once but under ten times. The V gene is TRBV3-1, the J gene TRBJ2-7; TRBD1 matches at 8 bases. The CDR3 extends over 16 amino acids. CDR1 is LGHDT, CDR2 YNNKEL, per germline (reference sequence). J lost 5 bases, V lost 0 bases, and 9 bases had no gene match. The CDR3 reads CASSQDRARGRDEQYF. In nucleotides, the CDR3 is TGTGCCAGCAGCCAAGATCGGGCCAGGGGGCGGGACGAGCAGTACTTC.

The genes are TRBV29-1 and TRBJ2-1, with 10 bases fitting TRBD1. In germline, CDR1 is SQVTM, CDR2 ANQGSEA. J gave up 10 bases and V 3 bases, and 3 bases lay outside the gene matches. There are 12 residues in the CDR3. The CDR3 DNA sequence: TGCAGCGTTGAGGGACAGGGGCGGGAGCAGTTCTTC. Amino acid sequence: CSVEGQGREQFF.

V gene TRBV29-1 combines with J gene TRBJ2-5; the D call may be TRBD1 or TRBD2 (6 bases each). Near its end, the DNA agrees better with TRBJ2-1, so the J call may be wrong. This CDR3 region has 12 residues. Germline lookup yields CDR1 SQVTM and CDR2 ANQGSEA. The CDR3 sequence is CSVPPGADEQFF. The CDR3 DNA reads TGCAGCGTTCCCCCGGGGGCCGATGAGCAGTTCTTC.

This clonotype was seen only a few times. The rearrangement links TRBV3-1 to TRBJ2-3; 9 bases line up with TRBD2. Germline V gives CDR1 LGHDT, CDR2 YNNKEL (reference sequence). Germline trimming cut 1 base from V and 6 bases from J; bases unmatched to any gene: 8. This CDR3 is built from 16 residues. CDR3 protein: CASSQVAGGPVDTQYF. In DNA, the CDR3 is TGTGCCAGCAGCCAAGTTGCGGGGGGGCCTGTGGATACGCAGTATTTT.

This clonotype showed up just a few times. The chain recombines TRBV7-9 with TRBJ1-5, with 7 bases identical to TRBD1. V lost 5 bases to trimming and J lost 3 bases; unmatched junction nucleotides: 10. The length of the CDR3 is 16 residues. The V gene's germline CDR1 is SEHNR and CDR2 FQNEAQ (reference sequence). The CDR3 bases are TGTGCCAGCAGCCCTAACCGGACAGGAAACAATCAGCCCCAGCATTTT. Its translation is CASSPNRTGNNQPQHF.

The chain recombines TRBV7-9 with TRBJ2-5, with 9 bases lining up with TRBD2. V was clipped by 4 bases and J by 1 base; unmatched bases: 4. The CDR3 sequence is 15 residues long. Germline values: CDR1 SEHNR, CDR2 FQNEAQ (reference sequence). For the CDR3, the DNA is TGTGCCAGCAGCTCGACTAGCGGAATCCAAGAGACCCAGTACTTC. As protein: CASSSTSGIQETQYF.

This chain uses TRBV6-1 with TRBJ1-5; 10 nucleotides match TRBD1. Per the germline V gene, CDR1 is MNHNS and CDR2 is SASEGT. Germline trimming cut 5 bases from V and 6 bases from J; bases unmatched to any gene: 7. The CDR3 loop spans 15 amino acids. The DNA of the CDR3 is TGTGCCAGCAGTCACGGGACAGGGGCAGTTCAGCCCCAGCATTTT. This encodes CASSHGTGAVQPQHF.